Shown below are 15 T cell receptor beta chains from a single sample sequenced in a study of T cell responses to AZD1222 COVID-19 vaccine. Using immunoSEQ multiplex PCR, the repertoire was profiled, and TCRdb retains in-frame clones only, with some absent. The sample lists over 110,000 clones; roughly 90% were seen once. Sequences were derived from peripheral blood, sampled 28 days after the second AZD1222 dose. The receptor set was obtained from an adult who received the AZD1222 COVID-19 vaccine.

The chain couples TRBV28 to TRBJ1-2, with 7 bases that match TRBD1. The length of the CDR3 is 16 residues. CDR1 is MDHEN, CDR2 SYDVKM, per germline. Losses at the gene ends were 4 bases for V and 5 bases for J; bases not matched to a gene: 13. The CDR3 protein is CASSSHPGQSAYGYTF. DNA for the CDR3: TGTGCCAGCAGTTCCCACCCGGGACAGAGTGCTTATGGCTACACCTTC.

The chain has TRBV30 and TRBJ2-7; D might be TRBD1 or TRBD2, each matching 5 bases. This CDR3 spans 13 amino acids. Trimming took 4 bases from V and 2 from J, leaving 12 bases between them. CDR1 GTSNPN and CDR2 SVGIG come from the germline V gene (reference sequence). The CDR3 region is CAWTGSNAYEQYF. The CDR3 DNA is TGTGCCTGGACAGGGAGTAACGCCTACGAGCAGTACTTC.

CDR3 amino acids: CAISPLASSKSGELFF. For the CDR3, the DNA is TGTGCCATCAGTCCCCTGGCATCCTCTAAATCCGGGGAGCTGTTTTTT. V gene TRBV10-3 combines with J gene TRBJ2-2; D not certain. Trimming took off 5 bases at V and 6 bases at J, with 19 bases between the two ends. Germline CDR1 reads ENHRY; CDR2 reads SYGVKD. The CDR3 runs 16 residues.

The rearrangement joins TRBV6-2 or TRBV6-3 to TRBJ1-5; tentatively, D is TRBD1 (6 bases). V dropped 7 bases and J dropped 5 bases, with 18 bases sitting between them. Germline CDR1 is MNHEY and CDR2 is SVGEGT. The CDR3 spans 15 residues. For the CDR3, the DNA is TGTGCCAGCACCCCCCTGGGGGGGGCGGATCAGCCCCAGCATTTT. It translates to CASTPLGGADQPQHF.

This clone was observed a single time. The chain links TRBV18 to TRBJ1-2; no clear D gene. Trimming removed 4 bases at V and 8 bases at J, with 14 bases between. In germline, CDR1 is KGHSH, CDR2 LQKENI. The CDR3 extends over 13 amino acids. The CDR3 here is CASSLAPRTGYTF. For the CDR3, the DNA is TGTGCCAGCTCACTGGCTCCCAGGACGGGCTACACCTTC.

The table lists this clone with a count of one. This rearrangement joins TRBV28 to TRBJ1-2, with TRBD1 matching 9 bases. The junction had 10 bases not matched to a gene; V was cut back by 6 bases and J by 8 bases. Per germline, CDR1 MDHEN and CDR2 SYDVKM. The CDR3 consists of 14 residues. The CDR3 is CASSLATGGGGYTF. The CDR3, as DNA: TGTGCCAGCAGCCTGGCAACAGGGGGCGGAGGCTACACCTTC.

The V call is TRBV28, the J call TRBJ2-7; D might be TRBD1 (5 bases). Germline CDR1 MDHEN, CDR2 SYDVKM. This CDR3 contains 15 residues. Trimming took off 6 bases at V and 3 bases at J, with 18 bases between the two ends. The CDR3 loop reads CASSHADSGVYEQYF. CDR3 in DNA: TGTGCCAGCAGCCATGCCGACAGTGGGGTCTACGAGCAGTACTTC.

This clone is a singleton in its sample. The CDR3 region has the DNA TGTGCCAGCAGTCCGTTTTTGGACTCTGGAAACACCATATATTTT. It is translated as CASSPFLDSGNTIYF. This sequence joins TRBV28 and TRBJ1-3; D is ambiguous. With 5 bases removed from V and 0 bases from J, the gap between germline ends came to 11 bases. The germline V gene encodes CDR1 MDHEN and CDR2 SYDVKM. The CDR3 extends over 15 amino acids.

The chain joins TRBV4-2 to TRBJ2-3; D gene ambiguous. Looked up from germline, CDR1 is LGHNA and CDR2 is YNFKEQ. This CDR3 has 13 amino acids. V shed 0 bases and J shed 6 bases, with 7 bases lying between them. The chain's CDR3 is CASSQEQRDTQYF. CDR3 in DNA: TGTGCCAGCAGCCAAGAACAGCGCGATACGCAGTATTTT.

This chain uses TRBV7-9 with TRBJ1-1; 7 bases are shared with TRBD1. V shed 3 bases, J shed 4 bases, and the junction held 8 bases outside the gene matches. CDR1 is SEHNR and CDR2 is FQNEAQ in the germline V gene (reference sequence). The CDR3 length is 15 residues. The CDR3 is CASSFYRGGATEAFF. The CDR3 bases are TGTGCCAGCAGCTTCTACAGGGGTGGGGCCACTGAAGCTTTCTTT.

V usage is TRBV5-1 and J usage is TRBJ2-7, with 10 positions matching TRBD1. The junction had 3 bases not matched to a gene; V was cut back by 0 bases and J by 6 bases. Per the germline V gene, CDR1 is SGHRS and CDR2 is YFSETQ. The CDR3 totals 14 residues. The CDR3 DNA follows: TGCGCCAGCAGCTTGGGGACAGGGGGGCTCGAGCAGTACTTC. Encoded protein: CASSLGTGGLEQYF.

The chain joins TRBV27 to TRBJ2-7; 10 bases align to TRBD1. Trimming cost V 3 bases and J 2 bases; bases outside gene matches: 4. The CDR3 covers 15 residues. The germline CDR1 and CDR2 sequences are MNHEY and SMNVEV (reference sequence). Written as DNA, the CDR3 is TGTGCCAGCAGTTTCCGAGGACAGGGGGCCTACGAGCAGTACTTC. Its translation: CASSFRGQGAYEQYF.

The V gene is TRBV29-1, the J gene TRBJ1-3; D not resolved. Germline values: CDR1 SQVTM, CDR2 ANQGSEA. Trimming took 7 bases from V and 4 from J, leaving 8 bases between them. This CDR3 spans 11 amino acids. The CDR3 is CSGLQGNTIYF. Written as DNA, the CDR3 is TGCAGCGGACTACAAGGAAACACCATATATTTT.

This chain uses TRBV5-4 with TRBJ1-1; D gene unclear. Between the trimmed V and J ends, which lost 4 bases and 7 bases, there was a span of 14 bases. CDR3 length: 13 amino acids. Germline CDR1 reads SGHNT; CDR2 reads YYREEE (reference sequence). The CDR3 sequence: CASSPFPADEAFF. The CDR3, as DNA: TGTGCCAGCAGCCCATTCCCAGCCGATGAAGCTTTCTTT.

The V and J genes are TRBV10-3 and TRBJ2-1, with TRBD1 matching over 7 bases. Germline V gene data show CDR1 as ENHRY and CDR2 as SYGVKD. The V and J ends lost 7 bases and 7 bases, in that order; junction bases with no gene match: 16. CDR3 length: 16 amino acids. CDR3 DNA sequence: TGTGCCATCACCAGAAACGACAGGGTGTTTTCGAATGAGCAGTTCTTC. It yields the protein CAITRNDRVFSNEQFF.